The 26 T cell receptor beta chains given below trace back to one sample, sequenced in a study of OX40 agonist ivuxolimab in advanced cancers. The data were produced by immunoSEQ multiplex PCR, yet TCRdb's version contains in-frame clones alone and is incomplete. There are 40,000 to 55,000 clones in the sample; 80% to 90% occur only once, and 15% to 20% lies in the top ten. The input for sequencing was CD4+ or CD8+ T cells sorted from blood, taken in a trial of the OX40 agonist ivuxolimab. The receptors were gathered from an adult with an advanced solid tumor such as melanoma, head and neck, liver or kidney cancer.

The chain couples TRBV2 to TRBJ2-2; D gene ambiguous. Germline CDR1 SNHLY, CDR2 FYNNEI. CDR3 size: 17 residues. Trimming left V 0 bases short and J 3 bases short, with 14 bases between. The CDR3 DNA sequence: TGTGCCAGCAGTGAAGCCAACCAGGTTATGGACACCGGGGAGCTGTTTTTT. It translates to CASSEANQVMDTGELFF.

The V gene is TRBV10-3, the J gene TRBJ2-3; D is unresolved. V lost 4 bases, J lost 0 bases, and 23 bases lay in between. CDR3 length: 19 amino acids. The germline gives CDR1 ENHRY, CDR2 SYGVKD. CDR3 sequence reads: CAISGKTTESPWSTDTQYF. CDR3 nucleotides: TGTGCCATCAGTGGTAAAACGACGGAATCTCCTTGGAGCACAGATACGCAGTATTTT.

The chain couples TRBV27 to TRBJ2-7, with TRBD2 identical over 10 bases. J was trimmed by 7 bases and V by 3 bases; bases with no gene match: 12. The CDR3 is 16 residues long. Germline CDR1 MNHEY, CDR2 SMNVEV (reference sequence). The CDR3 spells CASSFLSGGPFLEQYF. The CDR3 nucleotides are TGTGCCAGCAGTTTCCTTAGCGGGGGGCCTTTCCTGGAGCAGTACTTC.

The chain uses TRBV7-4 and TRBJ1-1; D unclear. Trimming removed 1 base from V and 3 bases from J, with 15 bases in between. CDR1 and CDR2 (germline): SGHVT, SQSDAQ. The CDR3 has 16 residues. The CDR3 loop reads CASSLGPGEMDTEAFF. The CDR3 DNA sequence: TGTGCCAGCAGCTTAGGGCCCGGGGAAATGGACACTGAAGCTTTCTTT. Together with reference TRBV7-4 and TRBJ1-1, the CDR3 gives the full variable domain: GAGVSQSPRYKVAKRGRDVALRCDSISGHVTLYWYRQTLGQGSEVLTYSQSDAQRDKSGRPSGRFSAERPERSVSTLKIQRTEQGDSAVYLCASSLGPGEMDTEAFFGQGTRLTVV.

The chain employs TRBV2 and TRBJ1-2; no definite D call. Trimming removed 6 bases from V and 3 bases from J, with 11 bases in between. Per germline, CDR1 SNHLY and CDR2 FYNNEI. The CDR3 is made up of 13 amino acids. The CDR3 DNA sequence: TGTGCCAGCAGCTCGGACGGAGACTATGGCTACACCTTC. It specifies CASSSDGDYGYTF.

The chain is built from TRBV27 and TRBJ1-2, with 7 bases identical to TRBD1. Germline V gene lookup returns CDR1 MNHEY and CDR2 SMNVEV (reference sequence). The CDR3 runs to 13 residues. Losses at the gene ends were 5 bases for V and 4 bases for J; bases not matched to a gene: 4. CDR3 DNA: TGTGCCAGCAGTACGGGACAGCCCTATGGCTACACCTTC. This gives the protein CASSTGQPYGYTF.

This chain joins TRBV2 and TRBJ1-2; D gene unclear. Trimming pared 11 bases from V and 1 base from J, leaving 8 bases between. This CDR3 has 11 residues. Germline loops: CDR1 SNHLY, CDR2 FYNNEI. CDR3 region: CAVEVNYGYTF. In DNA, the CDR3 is TGTGCCGTGGAAGTTAACTATGGCTACACCTTC. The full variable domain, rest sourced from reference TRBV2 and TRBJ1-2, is EPEVTQTPSHQVTQMGQEVILRCVPISNHLYFYWYRQILGQKVEFLVSFYNNEISEKSEIFDDQFSVERPDGSNFTLKIRSTKLEDSAMYFCAVEVNYGYTFGSGTRLTVV.

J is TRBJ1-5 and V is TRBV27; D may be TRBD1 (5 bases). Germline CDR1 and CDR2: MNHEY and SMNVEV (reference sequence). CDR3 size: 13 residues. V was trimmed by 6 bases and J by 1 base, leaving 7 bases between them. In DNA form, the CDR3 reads TGTGCCAGCAGCCGGGACAGCAATCAGCCCCAGCATTTT. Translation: CASSRDSNQPQHF.

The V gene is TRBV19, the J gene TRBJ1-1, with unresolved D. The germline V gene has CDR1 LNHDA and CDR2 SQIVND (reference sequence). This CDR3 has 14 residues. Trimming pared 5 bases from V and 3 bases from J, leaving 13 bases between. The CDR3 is CASSARRRDTEAFF. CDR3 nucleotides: TGTGCCAGTAGTGCTAGGAGGAGGGACACTGAAGCTTTCTTT.

The CDR3 loop reads CASRVVSRGMDEQYF. As DNA, the CDR3 is TGCGCCAGCAGGGTTGTCTCCCGGGGGATGGACGAGCAGTACTTC. The chain recombines TRBV5-1 with TRBJ2-7, with D possibly TRBD2 on 6 matching bases. The V and J ends lost 5 bases and 5 bases respectively, with 20 bases between them. Germline CDR1 and CDR2: SGHRS and YFSETQ. CDR3 size: 15 residues.

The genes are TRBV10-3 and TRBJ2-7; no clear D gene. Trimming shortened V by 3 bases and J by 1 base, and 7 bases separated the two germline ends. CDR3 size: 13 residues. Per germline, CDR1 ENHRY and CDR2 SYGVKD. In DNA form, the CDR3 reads TGTGCCATCAGTGACCGGGCGTCCTACGAGCAGTACTTC. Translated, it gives CAISDRASYEQYF.

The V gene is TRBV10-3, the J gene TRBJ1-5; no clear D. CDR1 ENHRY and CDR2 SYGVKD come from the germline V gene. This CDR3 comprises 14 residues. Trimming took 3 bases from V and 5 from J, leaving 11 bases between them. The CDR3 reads CAISDSGGHQPQHF. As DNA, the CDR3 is TGTGCCATCAGTGATTCCGGAGGGCATCAGCCCCAGCATTTT.

The CDR3 sequence is CASSLSVARSYNEQFF. The DNA for the CDR3 is TGCGCCAGCAGCTTAAGTGTAGCCCGCTCCTACAATGAGCAGTTCTTC. V and J are TRBV4-1 and TRBJ2-1; the D is unclear. Trimming took 5 bases from V and 0 from J, leaving 14 bases between them. CDR1 is MGHRA and CDR2 is YSYEKL in the germline V gene. The CDR3 has 16 amino acids.

This chain's CDR3 is CAWSPGVNTEAFF. The DNA for the CDR3 is TGTGCCTGGAGTCCCGGAGTAAACACTGAAGCTTTCTTT. V is TRBV30 and J is TRBJ1-1; D is unresolved. The CDR3 has 13 residues. CDR1 GTSNPN and CDR2 SVGIG come from the germline V gene (reference sequence). V gave up 2 bases and J gave up 2 bases, with 9 bases separating them.

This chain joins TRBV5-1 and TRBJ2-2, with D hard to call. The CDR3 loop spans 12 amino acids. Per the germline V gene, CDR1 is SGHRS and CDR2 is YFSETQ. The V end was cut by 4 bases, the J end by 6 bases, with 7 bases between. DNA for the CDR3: TGCGCCAGCAGCCTGCTGGCCGGGGAGCTGTTTTTT. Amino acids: CASSLLAGELFF. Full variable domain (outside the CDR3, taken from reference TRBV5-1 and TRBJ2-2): KAGVTQTPRYLIKTRGQQVTLSCSPISGHRSVSWYQQTPGQGLQFLFEYFSETQRNKGNFPGRFSGRQFSNSRSEMNVSTLELGDSALYLCASSLLAGELFFGEGSRLTVL.

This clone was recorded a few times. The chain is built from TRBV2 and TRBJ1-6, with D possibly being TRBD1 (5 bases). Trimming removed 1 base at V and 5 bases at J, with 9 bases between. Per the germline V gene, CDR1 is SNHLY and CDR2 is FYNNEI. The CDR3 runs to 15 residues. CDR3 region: CASSEGRVNNSPLHF. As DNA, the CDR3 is TGTGCCAGCAGTGAAGGCAGGGTTAATAATTCACCCCTCCACTTT.

The CDR3 DNA reads TGTGCCATCAGTGGAAGGGGAGGAGAGACCCAGTACTTC. Translating it yields CAISGRGGETQYF. The V gene is TRBV10-3, the J gene TRBJ2-5, with a tentative D call TRBD2 (6 bases). V dropped 4 bases and J dropped 4 bases, with 10 bases sitting between them. The CDR3 totals 13 residues. Germline V gene sequence: CDR1 ENHRY, CDR2 SYGVKD.

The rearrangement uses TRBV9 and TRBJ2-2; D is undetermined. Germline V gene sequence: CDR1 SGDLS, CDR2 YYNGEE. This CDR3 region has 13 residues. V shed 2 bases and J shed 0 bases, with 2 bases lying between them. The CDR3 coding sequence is TGTGCCAGCAGCGTCACGAACACCGGGGAGCTGTTTTTT. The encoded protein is CASSVTNTGELFF.

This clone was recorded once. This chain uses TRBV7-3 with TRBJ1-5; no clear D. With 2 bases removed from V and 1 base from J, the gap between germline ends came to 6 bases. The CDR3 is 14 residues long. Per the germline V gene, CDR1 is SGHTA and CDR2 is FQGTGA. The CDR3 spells CASSLDKSNQPQHF. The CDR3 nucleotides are TGTGCCAGCAGCTTAGACAAGAGCAATCAGCCCCAGCATTTT. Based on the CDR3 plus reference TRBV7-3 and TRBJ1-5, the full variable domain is GAGVSQTPSNKVTEKGKYVELRCDPISGHTALYWYRQSLGQGPEFLIYFQGTGAADDSGLPNDRFFAVRPEGSVSTLKIQRTERGDSAVYLCASSLDKSNQPQHFGDGTRLSIL.

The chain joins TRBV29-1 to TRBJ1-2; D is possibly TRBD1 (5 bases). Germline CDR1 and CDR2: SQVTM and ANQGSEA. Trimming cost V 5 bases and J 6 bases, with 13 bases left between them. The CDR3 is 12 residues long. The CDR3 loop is CSVLDSIDGYTF. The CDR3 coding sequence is TGCAGCGTTCTAGACAGTATAGATGGCTACACCTTC.

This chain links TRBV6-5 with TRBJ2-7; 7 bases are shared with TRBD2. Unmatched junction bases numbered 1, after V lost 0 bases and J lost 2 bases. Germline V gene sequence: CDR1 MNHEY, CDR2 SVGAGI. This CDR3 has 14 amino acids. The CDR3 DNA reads TGTGCCAGCAGTTACTCCGGGGGGACCTACGAGCAGTACTTC. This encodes CASSYSGGTYEQYF.

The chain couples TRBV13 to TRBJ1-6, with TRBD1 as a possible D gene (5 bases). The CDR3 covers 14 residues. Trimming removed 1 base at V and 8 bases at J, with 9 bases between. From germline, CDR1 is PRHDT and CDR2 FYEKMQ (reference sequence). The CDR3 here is CASSLAREDSPLHF. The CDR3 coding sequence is TGTGCCAGCAGCTTAGCCAGGGAGGATTCACCCCTCCACTTT.

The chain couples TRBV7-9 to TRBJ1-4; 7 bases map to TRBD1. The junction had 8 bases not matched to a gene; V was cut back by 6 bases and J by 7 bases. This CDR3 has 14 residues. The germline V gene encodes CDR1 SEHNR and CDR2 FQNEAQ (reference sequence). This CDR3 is CASRKKGAREKLFF. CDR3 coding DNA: TGTGCCAGCAGAAAGAAGGGGGCGCGTGAAAAACTGTTTTTT.

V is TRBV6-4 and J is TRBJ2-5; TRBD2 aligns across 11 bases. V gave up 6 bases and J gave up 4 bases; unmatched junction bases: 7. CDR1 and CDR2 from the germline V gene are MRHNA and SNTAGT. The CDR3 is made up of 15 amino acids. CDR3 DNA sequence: TGTGCCAGCAGCGTAGCGGGGGGGCTTGGAGAGACCCAGTACTTC. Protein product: CASSVAGGLGETQYF.

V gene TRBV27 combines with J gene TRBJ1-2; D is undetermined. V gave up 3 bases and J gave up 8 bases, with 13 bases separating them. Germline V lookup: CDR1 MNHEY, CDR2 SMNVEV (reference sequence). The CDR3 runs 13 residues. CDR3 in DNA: TGTGCCAGCAGTTTGGGCCGGTTTGACGGCTACACCTTC. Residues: CASSLGRFDGYTF.

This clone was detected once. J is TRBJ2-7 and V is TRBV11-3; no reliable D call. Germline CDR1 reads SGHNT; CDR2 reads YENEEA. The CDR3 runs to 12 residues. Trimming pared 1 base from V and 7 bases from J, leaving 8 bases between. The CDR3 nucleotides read TGTGCCAGCAGCTTAGGGGCTAGTGAGCAGTACTTC. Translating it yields CASSLGASEQYF. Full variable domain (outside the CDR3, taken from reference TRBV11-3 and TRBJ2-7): EAGVVQSPRYKIIEKKQPVAFWCNPISGHNTLYWYLQNLGQGPELLIRYENEEAVDDSQLPKDRFSAERLKGVDSTLKIQPAELGDSAVYLCASSLGASEQYFGPGTRLTVT.